This passage covers 17 T cell receptor beta chains from one sample sequenced in a study of Graves' ophthalmopathy and Graves' hyperthyroidism. The study amplified TCR beta CDR3 regions using RNA transcripts. HTBI primers primed a first-round RT-PCR, and a second-round multiplex PCR followed. TCRdb analysed the multiplex PCR reads with MiXCR anew, one entry per CDR3 protein. Found here are around 170,000 distinct CDR3 sequences, around two fifths of them singletons; the top ten hold roughly 6%. Material: peripheral blood. These receptors all stem from a woman in her 40s with Graves' ophthalmopathy.

The chain is built from TRBV6-1 and TRBJ1-2; 8 positions match TRBD1. The CDR3 extends over 16 amino acids. The J segment lost 4 bases and the V segment lost 5 bases, leaving 12 bases of the junction unmatched. Germline assignment: CDR1 MNHNS and CDR2 SASEGT. This CDR3 is CASSTFTAGGRYGYTF. The DNA of the CDR3 is TGTGCCAGCAGTACGTTCACCGCAGGGGGCCGCTATGGCTACACCTTC.

V is TRBV20-1 and J is TRBJ2-7; 10 bases line up with TRBD1. Germline values: CDR1 DFQATT, CDR2 SNEGSKA (reference sequence). CDR3 length equals 14 residues. V dropped 5 bases and J dropped 1; count of bases not matched to a gene: 5. CDR3 DNA: TGCAGTGCTCGCCGACAGGGGGCGTCCTACGAGCAGTACTTC. Its protein is CSARRQGASYEQYF.

This clonotype appeared many times. The genes are TRBV14 and TRBJ2-5; 7 nucleotides align to TRBD1. Losses at the gene ends were 5 bases for V and 4 bases for J; bases not matched to a gene: 10. The CDR3 runs 15 residues. Germline V lookup: CDR1 SGHDN, CDR2 FVKESK. DNA of the CDR3: TGTGCCAGCAGCTTACCAGGGACAGTACCAGAGACCCAGTACTTC. This gives the protein CASSLPGTVPETQYF. Combining the CDR3 with reference TRBV14 and TRBJ2-5 gives the whole variable domain EAGVTQFPSHSVIEKGQTVTLRCDPISGHDNLYWYRRVMGKEIKFLLHFVKESKQDESGMPNNRFLAERTGGTYSTLKVQPAELEDSGVYFCASSLPGTVPETQYFGPGTRLLVL.

The V gene is TRBV6-1, the J gene TRBJ1-5, with D perhaps TRBD1 (5 bases). The CDR3 runs 13 residues. The germline CDR1 and CDR2 sequences are MNHNS and SASEGT. The germline V and J ends were trimmed by 6 bases and 5 bases, with 11 bases remaining between them. The CDR3 DNA reads TGTGCCAGCAGCCCTGAGGGGTATCAGCCCCAGCATTTT. It is translated as CASSPEGYQPQHF.

Ten or more counts support this clonotype. The rearrangement joins TRBV3-1 to TRBJ2-7, with TRBD2 matching over 9 bases. The CDR3 loop spans 14 amino acids. CDR1 and CDR2 (germline): LGHDT, YNNKEL (reference sequence). V shed 4 bases, J shed 4 bases, and the junction held 5 bases outside the gene matches. The CDR3 sequence is CASSRRTSEYEQYF. The CDR3 DNA reads TGTGCCAGCAGCCGGCGGACTAGCGAGTACGAGCAGTACTTC.

The chain links TRBV7-2 to TRBJ1-1; no reliable D call. Germline loops: CDR1 SGHTA, CDR2 FQGNSA. V was shortened by 3 bases and J by 5 bases, with 10 bases between the two germline ends. This CDR3 is built from 13 residues. The DNA for the CDR3 is TGTGCCAGCAGCTTTGGGGTTGGGACTGAAGCTTTCTTT. Encoded protein: CASSFGVGTEAFF.

The gene calls are TRBV12-3 or TRBV12-4 and TRBJ1-6, with TRBD1 matching 8 bases. The CDR3 extends over 22 amino acids. Trimming removed 4 bases from V and 0 bases from J; junction bases left unmatched: 20. In nucleotides, the CDR3 is TGTGCCAGCAGTTCACAGGGGGACCCGACTCCGACACAGAGCTCCTATAATTCACCCCTCCACTTT. This translates into CASSSQGDPTPTQSSYNSPLHF.

This clonotype was observed many times. The CDR3 protein is CASSSTSSGRYEQYF. CDR3 DNA sequence: TGTGCCAGCAGTTCAACCTCTAGCGGGAGGTACGAGCAGTACTTC. The chain has TRBV28 and TRBJ2-7; the match to TRBD2 covers 11 bases. CDR3 length equals 15 residues. The J segment lost 4 bases and the V segment lost 4 bases, leaving 6 bases of the junction unmatched. From germline, CDR1 is MDHEN and CDR2 SYDVKM.

This clonotype was observed at least ten times. Written as DNA, the CDR3 is TGTGCCAGCAGTTTCTCCAGGACAGGGAAGGCCGAGCAGTACTTC. It codes for CASSFSRTGKAEQYF. This rearrangement joins TRBV28 to TRBJ2-7, with 8 bases aligning to TRBD1. The CDR3 is 15 amino acids. V shed 3 bases and J 6 bases; nucleotides not matched to a gene: 10. CDR1 and CDR2 (germline): MDHEN, SYDVKM.

The V and J genes are TRBV19 and TRBJ1-1, with 12 bases that match TRBD1. Germline V gene data show CDR1 as LNHDA and CDR2 as SQIVND (reference sequence). The V gene end was trimmed by 1 base and the J gene end by 10 bases; junction bases not matched to a gene: 4. The CDR3 runs 14 residues. CDR3 nucleotide sequence: TGTGCCAGTAGTATAGGGGACAGGGGGCAGGGAGCTTTCTTT. Translated, it gives CASSIGDRGQGAFF.

This chain joins TRBV6-1 and TRBJ2-7; 8 bases align to TRBD1. The CDR3 has 15 residues. After removal of 3 bases from V and 0 bases from J, the junction contained 4 bases not matched to a gene. Germline-derived CDR1 and CDR2 are MNHNS and SASEGT. The CDR3 is CASSETGDSSYEQYF. The DNA of the CDR3 is TGTGCCAGCAGTGAGACAGGGGATAGCTCCTACGAGCAGTACTTC.

This clonotype was counted at least ten times. This chain connects TRBV4-1 to TRBJ1-1; 9 positions agree with TRBD1. The germline gives CDR1 MGHRA, CDR2 YSYEKL. CDR3 length: 15 residues. Trimming cost V 4 bases and J 5 bases; bases outside gene matches: 8. CDR3 nucleotides: TGCGCCAGCAGCCTAGGGACAGGGCTGGGAACTGAAGCTTTCTTT. It translates to CASSLGTGLGTEAFF.

This clonotype was observed at least ten times. This chain uses TRBV15 with TRBJ2-5; 11 nucleotides align to TRBD1. Germline values: CDR1 LNHNV, CDR2 YYDKDF (reference sequence). V shed 4 bases and J 4 bases; nucleotides not matched to a gene: 5. The CDR3 totals 15 residues. CDR3 nucleotides: TGTGCCACCAGCAACGGACAGGGGGCATCAGAGACCCAGTACTTC. Translation gives CATSNGQGASETQYF.

This sequence joins TRBV28 and TRBJ2-7; 10 bases agree with TRBD2. The CDR3 sequence is 15 residues long. The J segment lost 2 bases and the V segment lost 6 bases, leaving 7 bases of the junction unmatched. Germline CDR1 reads MDHEN; CDR2 reads SYDVKM. DNA of the CDR3: TGTGCCAGCAGAACCCCTAGCGGGGGCCCCTACGAGCAGTACTTC. This sequence encodes CASRTPSGGPYEQYF.

This chain links TRBV6-2 or TRBV6-3 with TRBJ2-7, with D perhaps matching TRBD2 (6 bases). The CDR3 is 14 residues long. V lost 10 bases and J 5 bases, leaving 21 bases between the germline ends. CDR1 MNHEY and CDR2 SVGEGT come from the germline V gene. The CDR3 DNA sequence: TGTGCCATTACTGGGGCCCGGGAGTCCCACGAGCAGTACTTC. Its protein is CAITGARESHEQYF.

This clonotype showed up many times. The chain couples TRBV12-5 to TRBJ1-2; no clear D. The length of the CDR3 is 13 residues. Germline values: CDR1 LGHNT, CDR2 FRNRAP. V lost 1 base and J lost 4, with 7 bases in between. The CDR3 DNA sequence: TGTGCTAGTGGTTTGGGTCCCCTCTATGGCTACACCTTC. Protein sequence: CASGLGPLYGYTF.

The chain joins TRBV6-2 or TRBV6-3 to TRBJ1-6, with D possibly TRBD1 on 6 matching bases. The CDR3 is 15 residues long. CDR1 MNHEY and CDR2 SVGEGT come from the germline V gene. The ends were cut back, 8 bases at V and 5 bases at J, with 16 bases in the middle. CDR3 residues: CASRGPGQNNSPLHF. In nucleotides, the CDR3 is TGTGCCAGCCGGGGACCGGGACAAAATAATTCACCCCTCCACTTT.